What follows is one T cell receptor beta chain and its context. Its antigen remains unknown. This entry comes from a study of cytomegalovirus exposure and HLA in healthy donors. Each of the donors was a healthy bone marrow donor. Whole-study findings and limits: V segments that were indistinguishable, TRBV6-2 and TRBV6-3 among them, were omitted from analysis.

PCR primers comprised 60 Vbeta and 13 Jbeta primers. Only in-frame clones appear in the TCRdb table, and some are missing; sequencing was by immunoSEQ multiplex PCR. Its table records about 140,000 clones. This CDR3 region has 20 residues. The sequenced sample consisted of PBMCs. The V call is TRBV21-1, the J call TRBJ2-7; TRBD2 is taken as the D call from the table, unchecked against the DNA. TRBV21-1 represents a pseudogene. The TCR was taken from a woman aged 18-29 years in good health and CMV-seronegative. The CDR3 nucleotides are TGTGCCAGCAGTCACCCTATAATACGGGACCGACGGGAGAAAAAAAACGAGCAGTACGTC. Its protein is CASSHPIIRDRREKKNEQYV.